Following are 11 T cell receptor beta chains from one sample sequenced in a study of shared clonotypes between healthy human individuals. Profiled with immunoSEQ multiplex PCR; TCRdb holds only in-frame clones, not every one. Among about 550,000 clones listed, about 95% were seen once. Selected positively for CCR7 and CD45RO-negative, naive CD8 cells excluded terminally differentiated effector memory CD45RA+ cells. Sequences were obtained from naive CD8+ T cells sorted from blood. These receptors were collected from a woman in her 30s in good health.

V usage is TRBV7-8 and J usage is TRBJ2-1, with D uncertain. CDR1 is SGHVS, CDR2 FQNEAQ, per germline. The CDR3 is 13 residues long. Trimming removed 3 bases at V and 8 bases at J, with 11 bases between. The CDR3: CASSFARADEQFF. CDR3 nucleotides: TGTGCCAGCAGCTTCGCTCGGGCGGATGAGCAGTTCTTC.

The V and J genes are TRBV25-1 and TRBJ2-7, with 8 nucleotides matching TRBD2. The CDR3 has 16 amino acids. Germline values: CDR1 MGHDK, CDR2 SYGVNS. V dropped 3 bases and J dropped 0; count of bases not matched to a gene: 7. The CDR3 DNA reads TGTGCCAGCAGTGAGCGGGAGGACCCTAGCTCCTACGAGCAGTACTTC. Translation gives CASSEREDPSSYEQYF.

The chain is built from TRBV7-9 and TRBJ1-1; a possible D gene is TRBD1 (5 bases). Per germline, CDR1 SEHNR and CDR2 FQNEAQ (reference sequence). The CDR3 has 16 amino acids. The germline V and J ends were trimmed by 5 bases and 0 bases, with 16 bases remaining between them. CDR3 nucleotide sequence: TGTGCCAGCAGCCTTGGCCGGGACCGCTTGAACACTGAAGCTTTCTTT. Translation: CASSLGRDRLNTEAFF.

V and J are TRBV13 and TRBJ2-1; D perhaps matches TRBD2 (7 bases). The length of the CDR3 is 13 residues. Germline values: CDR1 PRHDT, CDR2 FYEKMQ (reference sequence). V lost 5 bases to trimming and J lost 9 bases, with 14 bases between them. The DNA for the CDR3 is TGTGCCAGCAGCCTGACTAGGGGGGGTGAGCAGTTCTTC. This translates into CASSLTRGGEQFF.

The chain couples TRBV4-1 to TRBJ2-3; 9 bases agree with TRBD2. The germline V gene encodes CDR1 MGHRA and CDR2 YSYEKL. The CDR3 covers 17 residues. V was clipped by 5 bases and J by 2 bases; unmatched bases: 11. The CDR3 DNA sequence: TGCGCCAGCAGCACATTATGGGCGGGAGGGTCCACAGATACGCAGTATTTT. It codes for CASSTLWAGGSTDTQYF.

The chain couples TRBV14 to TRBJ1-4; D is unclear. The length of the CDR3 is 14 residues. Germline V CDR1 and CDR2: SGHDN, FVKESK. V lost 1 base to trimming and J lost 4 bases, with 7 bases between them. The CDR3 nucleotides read TGTGCCAGCAGCCAAGGAGCCCATAATGAAAAACTGTTTTTT. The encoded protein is CASSQGAHNEKLFF.

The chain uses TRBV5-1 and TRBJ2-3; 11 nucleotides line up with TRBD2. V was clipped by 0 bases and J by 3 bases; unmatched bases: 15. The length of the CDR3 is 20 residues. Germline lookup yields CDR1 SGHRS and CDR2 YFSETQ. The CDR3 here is CASSLAWGSLAGERTDTQYF. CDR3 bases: TGCGCCAGCAGCTTGGCCTGGGGCTCACTAGCGGGGGAGAGGACAGATACGCAGTATTTT.

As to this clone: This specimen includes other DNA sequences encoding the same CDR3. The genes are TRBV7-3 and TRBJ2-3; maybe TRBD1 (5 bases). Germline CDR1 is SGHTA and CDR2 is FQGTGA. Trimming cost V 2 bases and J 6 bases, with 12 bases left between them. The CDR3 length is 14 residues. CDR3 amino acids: CASSLGGAADTQYF. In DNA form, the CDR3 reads TGTGCCAGCAGCTTAGGTGGGGCAGCGGATACGCAGTATTTT.

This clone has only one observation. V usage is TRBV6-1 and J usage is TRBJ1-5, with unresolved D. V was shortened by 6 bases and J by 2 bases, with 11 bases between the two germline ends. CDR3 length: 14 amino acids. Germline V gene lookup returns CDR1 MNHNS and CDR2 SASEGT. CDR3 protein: CASSGPTRNQPQHF. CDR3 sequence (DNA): TGTGCCAGCAGCGGACCGACTCGCAATCAGCCCCAGCATTTT.

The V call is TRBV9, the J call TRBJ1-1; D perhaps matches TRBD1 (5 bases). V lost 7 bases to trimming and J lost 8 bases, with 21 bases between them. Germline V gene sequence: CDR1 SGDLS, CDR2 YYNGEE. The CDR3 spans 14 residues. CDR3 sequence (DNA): TGTGCCAGCTCCCCCCCTCCCGGGACCGCGGAAGCTTTCTTT. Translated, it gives CASSPPPGTAEAFF.

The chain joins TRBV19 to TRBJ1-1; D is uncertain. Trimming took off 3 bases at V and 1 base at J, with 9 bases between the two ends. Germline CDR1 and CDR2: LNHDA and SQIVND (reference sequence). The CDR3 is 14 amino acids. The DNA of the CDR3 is TGTGCCAGTAGTATCGGGCACCCGAACACTGAAGCTTTCTTT. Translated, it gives CASSIGHPNTEAFF. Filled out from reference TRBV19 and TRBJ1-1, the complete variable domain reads DGGITQSPKYLFRKEGQNVTLSCEQNLNHDAMYWYRQDPGQGLRLIYYSQIVNDFQKGDIAEGYSVSREKKESFPLTVTSAQKNPTAFYLCASSIGHPNTEAFFGQGTRLTVV.